The present T cell receptor (beta chain) was sequenced within a study of cytomegalovirus exposure and HLA in healthy donors. The study ran its PCR with 60 Vbeta and 13 Jbeta primers. TCRdb's table, derived via immunoSEQ multiplex PCR, lists solely in-frame clones and lacks some. The sample holds about 130,000 clones. V gave up 2 bases and J gave up 1 base, with 24 bases separating them. Germline V CDR1 and CDR2: SGHDT, YYEEEE. CDR3 size: 19 residues. Sequenced material: PBMCs. V and J are TRBV5-6 and TRBJ1-1, with D possibly being TRBD1 (6 bases). This clonotype was sampled from a man aged 18 to 30 in good health and CMV-seronegative. The CDR3 DNA follows: TGTGCCAGCAGCTTCCAGGGACACAGATCTAACAAAGCGAACACTGAAGCTTTCTTT. Translating gives CASSFQGHRSNKANTEAFF.